These 25 T cell receptor beta chains were all obtained from the same sample, sequenced in a study of T-cell reconstitution after alpha-beta-depleted transplantation in children. Researchers prepared the TCRbeta library using unique molecular identifiers, the study reports. MiXCR, run by TCRdb on the PCR reads, gives a single entry per CDR3 protein. The sample lists 500,000 or so distinct CDR3 sequences, about 31% occurring once. The specimen was PBMCs from the stem cell graft donor, collected from the stem cell graft. Source of these receptors: a human donor who donated a stem cell graft to a child with aplastic anemia.

The chain has TRBV7-3 and TRBJ2-1, with D possibly TRBD2 on 6 matching bases. Between the trimmed V and J ends, which lost 3 bases and 8 bases, there was a span of 11 bases. The CDR3 has 13 amino acids. CDR1 is SGHTA, CDR2 FQGTGA, per germline. DNA for the CDR3: TGTGCCAGCAGCTTCAGCCGGAGGGATGAGCAGTTCTTC. Translation: CASSFSRRDEQFF. The full variable domain, rest sourced from reference TRBV7-3 and TRBJ2-1, is GAGVSQTPSNKVTEKGKYVELRCDPISGHTALYWYRQSLGQGPEFLIYFQGTGAADDSGLPNDRFFAVRPEGSVSTLKIQRTERGDSAVYLCASSFSRRDEQFFGPGTRLTVL.

This clonotype has more than one count but fewer than ten. This rearrangement joins TRBV15 to TRBJ2-1; 7 bases map to TRBD2. Germline-derived CDR1 and CDR2 are LNHNV and YYDKDF (reference sequence). J gave up 5 bases and V 0 bases, and 4 bases lay outside the gene matches. This CDR3 is 15 amino acids long. CDR3 nucleotide sequence: TGTGCCACCAGCAGAGATTTTGCGGGAGACAATGAGCAGTTCTTC. It translates to CATSRDFAGDNEQFF.

This clonotype occurred a few times. V is TRBV5-6 and J is TRBJ2-4; 7 nucleotides line up with TRBD1. The CDR3 is 13 amino acids. Germline CDR1 SGHDT, CDR2 YYEEEE. Trimming cost V 4 bases and J 8 bases; bases outside gene matches: 6. CDR3 region: CASSPDRVDIQYF. The CDR3 bases are TGTGCCAGCAGCCCCGACAGGGTTGACATTCAGTACTTC. The full variable domain, rest sourced from reference TRBV5-6 and TRBJ2-4, is DAGVTQSPTHLIKTRGQQVTLRCSPKSGHDTVSWYQQALGQGPQFIFQYYEEEERQRGNFPDRFSGHQFPNYSSELNVNALLLGDSALYLCASSPDRVDIQYFGAGTRLSVL.

The rearrangement uses TRBV7-2 and TRBJ1-4; 8 bases fit TRBD1. There are 15 residues in the CDR3. Germline-derived CDR1 and CDR2 are SGHTA and FQGNSA. The junction had 9 bases not matched to a gene; V was cut back by 5 bases and J by 7 bases. CDR3 DNA sequence: TGTGCCAGCAGCCGACAGGGGTTCGTTAGTGAAAAACTGTTTTTT. Translation gives CASSRQGFVSEKLFF.

The chain uses TRBV28 and TRBJ2-2; D ambiguous. CDR1 is MDHEN, CDR2 SYDVKM, per germline. V lost 5 bases, J lost 6 bases, and 16 bases lay in between. The CDR3 consists of 15 residues. The chain's CDR3 is CASSVWSDLAGELFF. The DNA for the CDR3 is TGTGCCAGCAGTGTTTGGAGCGACCTCGCCGGGGAGCTGTTTTTT. The complete variable domain, with remaining parts taken from reference TRBV28 and TRBJ2-2, reads DVKVTQSSRYLVKRTGEKVFLECVQDMDHENMFWYRQDPGLGLRLIYFSYDVKMKEKGDIPEGYSVSREKKERFSLILESASTNQTSMYLCASSVWSDLAGELFFGEGSRLTVL.

The rearrangement uses TRBV19 and TRBJ1-5, with D unresolved. V was clipped by 6 bases and J by 2 bases, with 11 bases between them. CDR3 length: 14 amino acids. CDR1 LNHDA and CDR2 SQIVND come from the germline V gene (reference sequence). The CDR3 protein is CASSQSVGNQPQHF. CDR3 coding DNA: TGTGCCAGTAGCCAATCGGTTGGCAATCAGCCCCAGCATTTT.

A few counts support this clonotype. The chain has TRBV20-1 and TRBJ2-2; 7 nucleotides line up with TRBD1. This CDR3 is 15 amino acids long. Looked up from germline, CDR1 is DFQATT and CDR2 is SNEGSKA (reference sequence). V dropped 1 base and J dropped 4; count of bases not matched to a gene: 6. CDR3: CSARGIQGSTGELFF. The DNA for the CDR3 is TGCAGTGCTAGAGGGATACAGGGGAGCACCGGGGAGCTGTTTTTT.

This chain links TRBV18 with TRBJ2-1; D may match TRBD1 or TRBD2 (6 bases each). The germline V and J ends were trimmed by 4 bases and 5 bases, with 15 bases remaining between them. Germline CDR1 and CDR2: KGHSH and LQKENI. The CDR3 is made up of 15 amino acids. The CDR3 region has the DNA TGTGCCAGCTCACGACGGGGGCGGAACGACAATGAGCAGTTCTTC. Protein product: CASSRRGRNDNEQFF.

The table lists this clonotype with many counts. The chain recombines TRBV30 with TRBJ1-5; D remains ambiguous. The germline CDR1 and CDR2 sequences are GTSNPN and SVGIG (reference sequence). V was trimmed by 2 bases and J by 7 bases, leaving 9 bases between them. The CDR3 is made up of 12 amino acids. This chain's CDR3 is CAWSTPGQPQHF. In nucleotides, the CDR3 is TGTGCCTGGAGTACCCCAGGACAGCCCCAGCATTTT.

The chain is built from TRBV29-1 and TRBJ1-3, with D possibly being TRBD1 (6 bases). The germline V and J ends were trimmed by 6 bases and 0 bases, with 15 bases remaining between them. Germline V gives CDR1 SQVTM, CDR2 ANQGSEA. The CDR3 is 15 residues long. This chain's CDR3 is CSVSETGDSGNTIYF. The CDR3 nucleotides read TGCAGCGTCTCAGAGACAGGAGACTCTGGAAACACCATATATTTT.

This clonotype has only a few counts. The J gene is TRBJ2-3, the V gene TRBV29-1; the match to TRBD1 covers 7 bases. CDR3 size: 13 residues. Losses at the gene ends were 6 bases for V and 2 bases for J; bases not matched to a gene: 5. Germline V lookup: CDR1 SQVTM, CDR2 ANQGSEA. The CDR3: CSVDREDTDTQYF. CDR3 sequence (DNA): TGCAGCGTAGACAGGGAAGACACAGATACGCAGTATTTT.

The J gene is TRBJ1-1, the V gene TRBV15; D perhaps matches TRBD1 (6 bases). The CDR3 is 16 residues long. Between the trimmed V and J ends, which lost 1 base and 1 base, there was a span of 13 bases. CDR1 LNHNV and CDR2 YYDKDF come from the germline V gene (reference sequence). CDR3 nucleotide sequence: TGTGCCACCAGCAGAGGGGTCGGGGGCTCGAACACTGAAGCTTTCTTT. Amino acid sequence: CATSRGVGGSNTEAFF.

The V and J genes are TRBV20-1 and TRBJ1-2, with unresolved D. V shed 5 bases and J shed 4 bases, with 17 bases lying between them. Germline V gene sequence: CDR1 DFQATT, CDR2 SNEGSKA (reference sequence). This CDR3 has 14 amino acids. CDR3 residues: CSASPAPLSYGYTF. The CDR3 nucleotides read TGCAGTGCTTCCCCTGCCCCGTTAAGCTATGGCTACACCTTC.

CDR3 in amino acids: CASSRRGAVQETQYF. CDR3 bases: TGTGCCAGCAGCCGCCGGGGGGCGGTTCAGGAGACCCAGTACTTC. This chain joins TRBV7-2 and TRBJ2-5; TRBD2 might be the D (7 bases). CDR1 is SGHTA and CDR2 is FQGNSA in the germline V gene. CDR3 length: 15 amino acids. The ends were cut back, 5 bases at V and 5 bases at J, with 18 bases in the middle.

The V gene is TRBV15, the J gene TRBJ1-1; possibly TRBD1 for D (6 bases). Germline V CDR1 and CDR2: LNHNV, YYDKDF (reference sequence). Trimming stripped 3 bases from V and 0 bases from J, with 8 bases between. This CDR3 has 14 residues. For the CDR3, the DNA is TGTGCCACCAGCAGTCCAGGGGTGAACACTGAAGCTTTCTTT. Translation gives CATSSPGVNTEAFF.

The chain combines TRBV5-1 with TRBJ2-1, with D perhaps TRBD1 or TRBD2 (5 bases each). This CDR3 region has 15 residues. Germline values: CDR1 SGHRS, CDR2 YFSETQ. The germline V and J ends were trimmed by 0 bases and 1 base, with 8 bases remaining between them. This CDR3 reads CASSLGDPSYNEQFF. CDR3 coding DNA: TGCGCCAGCAGCTTGGGGGACCCATCCTACAATGAGCAGTTCTTC.

The chain links TRBV12-3 or TRBV12-4 to TRBJ2-1, with 7 nucleotides matching TRBD2. CDR3 length: 15 residues. V lost 1 base, J lost 4 bases, and 4 bases stayed unmatched. The CDR3: CASSLGGGEYNEQFF. In DNA, the CDR3 is TGTGCCAGCAGTTTAGGGGGAGGGGAATACAATGAGCAGTTCTTC.

The chain carries TRBV12-5 and TRBJ2-7; possibly TRBD1 or TRBD2 for D (5 bases each). CDR1 is LGHNT and CDR2 is FRNRAP in the germline V gene. CDR3 length: 18 amino acids. Trimming pared 1 base from V and 0 bases from J, leaving 19 bases between. Here the CDR3 reads CASGLEPNRDQSSYEQYV. The CDR3 region has the DNA TGTGCTAGTGGTTTGGAGCCCAACCGGGACCAAAGCTCCTACGAGCAGTACGTC.

This clonotype was seen more than once but under ten times. This chain joins TRBV6-5 and TRBJ2-3; D may correspond to TRBD1 or TRBD2 (5 bases each). This CDR3 is built from 15 residues. Germline V gene data show CDR1 as MNHEY and CDR2 as SVGAGI. Deletions cut 1 base from V and 4 bases from J, with 12 bases between. CDR3 sequence reads: CASSYYLGRSDTQYF. The CDR3, as DNA: TGTGCCAGCAGTTACTACCTGGGACGTTCAGATACGCAGTATTTT.

The chain employs TRBV6-1 and TRBJ1-1, with D possibly TRBD1 on 6 matching bases. The length of the CDR3 is 16 residues. Germline V gives CDR1 MNHNS, CDR2 SASEGT. Deletions cut 7 bases from V and 0 bases from J, with 18 bases between. The CDR3 bases are TGTGCCAGCACCGCAGAGGGGGGGGTGATGAACACTGAAGCTTTCTTT. Translation gives CASTAEGGVMNTEAFF.

The CDR3 DNA sequence: TGCGCCAGCAGCCGTGGACTAGCGGGAGACGCCTACGAGCAGTACTTC. This sequence encodes CASSRGLAGDAYEQYF. The chain couples TRBV5-1 to TRBJ2-7; 13 bases map to TRBD2. Unmatched junction bases numbered 6, after V lost 4 bases and J lost 2 bases. CDR1 is SGHRS and CDR2 is YFSETQ in the germline V gene. This CDR3 comprises 16 residues. Complete variable domain (other parts from reference TRBV5-1 and TRBJ2-7): KAGVTQTPRYLIKTRGQQVTLSCSPISGHRSVSWYQQTPGQGLQFLFEYFSETQRNKGNFPGRFSGRQFSNSRSEMNVSTLELGDSALYLCASSRGLAGDAYEQYFGPGTRLTVT.

The rearrangement links TRBV4-2 to TRBJ1-5; D is unclear. Trimming pared 4 bases from V and 6 bases from J, leaving 16 bases between. Germline CDR1 reads LGHNA; CDR2 reads YNFKEQ. CDR3 length equals 15 residues. The CDR3 loop reads CASSPSPGLGQPQHF. The CDR3 DNA reads TGTGCCAGCAGCCCAAGTCCGGGTCTGGGTCAGCCCCAGCATTTT.

This clonotype has more than one count but fewer than ten. The CDR3 here is CASSPQTSGTTGELFF. CDR3 nucleotides: TGTGCCAGCAGCCCGCAGACTAGCGGGACCACCGGGGAGCTGTTTTTT. The rearrangement joins TRBV11-1 to TRBJ2-2; 11 bases agree with TRBD2. The germline CDR1 and CDR2 sequences are SGHAT and FQDESV (reference sequence). J lost 4 bases, V lost 5 bases, and 6 bases had no gene match. The CDR3 totals 16 residues.

V and J are TRBV28 and TRBJ2-3; tentatively, D is TRBD1 or TRBD2 (5 bases each). This CDR3 comprises 15 residues. With 1 base removed from V and 2 bases from J, the gap between germline ends came to 10 bases. The germline CDR1 and CDR2 sequences are MDHEN and SYDVKM. The CDR3 nucleotides read TGTGCCAGCAGTTTATTGGGACCCCTCACAGATACGCAGTATTTT. Its protein is CASSLLGPLTDTQYF.

The chain combines TRBV29-1 with TRBJ2-2, with D unclear. The CDR3 runs 13 residues. Per the germline V gene, CDR1 is SQVTM and CDR2 is ANQGSEA. Between the trimmed V and J ends, which lost 5 bases and 0 bases, there was a span of 7 bases. This CDR3 is CSVWIANTGELFF. As DNA, the CDR3 is TGCAGCGTTTGGATCGCGAACACCGGGGAGCTGTTTTTT.